The sequence of this TCR beta chain was determined in a study of cytomegalovirus exposure and HLA in healthy donors. A multiplex PCR was run with 60 Vbeta primers and 13 Jbeta primers. Sequencing used immunoSEQ multiplex PCR; TCRdb keeps in-frame clones, though not all of them. Among around 87,000 clones listed, more than 70% were seen once. CDR1 and CDR2 from the germline V gene are SGDLS and YYNGEE. V lost 1 base, J lost 5 bases, and 14 bases lay in between. The CDR3 spans 15 residues. This TCR derives from a middle-aged man in good health and CMV-seronegative. The rearrangement links TRBV9 to TRBJ2-3; D may be TRBD2 (6 bases). The sample was PBMCs. The chain's CDR3 is CASSVRSGSGDTQYF. The DNA of the CDR3 is TGTGCCAGCAGCGTAAGATCCGGGAGTGGAGATACGCAGTATTTT.